The 8 T cell receptor beta chains given below trace back to one sample, sequenced in a study of T cells after yellow fever vaccination. TCRdb independently ran MiXCR on the 5' RACE reads; one entry per CDR3 protein. The data contain 140,000 to 150,000 distinct CDR3 sequences, about 7% of them singletons. The source material was CD4+ T cells sorted from PBMCs, sampled 10 days after the yellow fever booster vaccination. All receptors derive from a man aged 30 to 45 who received the YFV17D yellow fever vaccine.

This clonotype has at least ten counts. The J gene is TRBJ1-3, the V gene TRBV5-1, with a weak D call TRBD1 (6 bases). With 1 base removed from V and 3 bases from J, the gap between germline ends came to 11 bases. Per the germline V gene, CDR1 is SGHRS and CDR2 is YFSETQ. The CDR3 has 15 amino acids. CDR3 DNA: TGCGCCAGCAGCTTGTCGGCAGGGGTTGGAAACACCATATATTTT. This gives the protein CASSLSAGVGNTIYF.

This clonotype was recorded at least ten times. The rearrangement joins TRBV20-1 to TRBJ1-1, with no clear D. CDR1 and CDR2 from the germline V gene are DFQATT and SNEGSKA (reference sequence). The CDR3 totals 12 residues. V was shortened by 2 bases and J by 8 bases, with 12 bases between the two germline ends. The chain's CDR3 is CSARLPNREAFF. The CDR3, as DNA: TGCAGTGCTAGACTCCCCAACCGCGAAGCTTTCTTT.

The table lists this clonotype with many counts. This sequence joins TRBV5-1 and TRBJ2-5, with 8 bases matching TRBD2. The germline V gene encodes CDR1 SGHRS and CDR2 YFSETQ. The CDR3 sequence is 16 residues long. With V trimmed by 3 bases and J by 5 bases, 12 bases remained unmatched. The CDR3 nucleotides are TGCGCCAGCAGCTCCGGTTACAGCGGGAGTGAGGAGACCCAGTACTTC. Protein: CASSSGYSGSEETQYF.

On this clonotype: An end of the junction differs from the germline gene, which may be a read error. The genes are TRBV2 and TRBJ2-6; 12 bases map to TRBD1. Germline lookup yields CDR1 SNHLY and CDR2 FYNNEI. This CDR3 is 19 amino acids long. The CDR3 sequence: CAISYYGTGGYNGANVLTF. The CDR3 DNA sequence: TGTGCCATCAGTTACTACGGGACAGGGGGCTATAATGGGGCCAACGTCCTGACTTTC.

This clonotype was picked up many times. The chain uses TRBV7-2 and TRBJ2-3; unclear D gene. V lost 3 bases to trimming and J lost 2 bases, with 9 bases between them. The CDR3 is 14 residues long. Germline lookup yields CDR1 SGHTA and CDR2 FQGNSA. CDR3 DNA: TGTGCCAGCAGCTTCGACTTATACACAGATACGCAGTATTTT. Amino acids: CASSFDLYTDTQYF.

This clonotype was seen repeatedly, ten times or more. This chain links TRBV5-5 with TRBJ2-7, with 13 positions matching TRBD2. Trimming removed 4 bases from V and 6 bases from J; junction bases left unmatched: 7. The germline V gene has CDR1 SGHKS and CDR2 YYEKEE (reference sequence). This CDR3 region has 15 residues. The CDR3, as DNA: TGTGCCAGCAGCGCTCCTGGACTAGCGGGAGTCGAGCAGTACTTC. It encodes CASSAPGLAGVEQYF.

The sample holds a few counts of this clonotype. V usage is TRBV11-3 and J usage is TRBJ2-1, with D maybe TRBD2 (5 bases). Trimming took off 3 bases at V and 7 bases at J, with 16 bases between the two ends. Per the germline V gene, CDR1 is SGHNT and CDR2 is YENEEA. The CDR3 covers 15 residues. DNA of the CDR3: TGTGCCAGCAGCTTCTCCCGGGGATTGGAAAATGAGCAGTTCTTC. Translation: CASSFSRGLENEQFF.

The chain links TRBV7-8 to TRBJ2-1; 10 nucleotides match TRBD2. The CDR3 covers 19 residues. Germline assignment: CDR1 SGHVS and CDR2 FQNEAQ. The CDR3 reads CGGWWGLRTSGISYNEQFF. The CDR3 DNA reads TGTGGGGGTTGGTGGGGACTGAGGACTAGCGGTATATCCTACAATGAGCAGTTCTTC.